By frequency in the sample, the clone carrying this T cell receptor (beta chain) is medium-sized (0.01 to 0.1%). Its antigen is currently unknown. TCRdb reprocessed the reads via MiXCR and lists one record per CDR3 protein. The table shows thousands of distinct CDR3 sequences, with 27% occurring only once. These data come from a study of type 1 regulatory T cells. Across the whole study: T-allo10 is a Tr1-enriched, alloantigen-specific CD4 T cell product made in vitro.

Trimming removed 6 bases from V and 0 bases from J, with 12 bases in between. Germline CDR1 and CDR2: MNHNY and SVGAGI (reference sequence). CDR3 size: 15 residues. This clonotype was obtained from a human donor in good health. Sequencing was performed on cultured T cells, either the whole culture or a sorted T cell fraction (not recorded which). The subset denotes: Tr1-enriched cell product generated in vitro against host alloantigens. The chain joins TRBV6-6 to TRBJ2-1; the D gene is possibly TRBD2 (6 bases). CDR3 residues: CASRAEGGSYNEQFF. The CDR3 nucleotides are TGTGCCAGCAGGGCCGAGGGAGGCTCCTACAATGAGCAGTTCTTC.